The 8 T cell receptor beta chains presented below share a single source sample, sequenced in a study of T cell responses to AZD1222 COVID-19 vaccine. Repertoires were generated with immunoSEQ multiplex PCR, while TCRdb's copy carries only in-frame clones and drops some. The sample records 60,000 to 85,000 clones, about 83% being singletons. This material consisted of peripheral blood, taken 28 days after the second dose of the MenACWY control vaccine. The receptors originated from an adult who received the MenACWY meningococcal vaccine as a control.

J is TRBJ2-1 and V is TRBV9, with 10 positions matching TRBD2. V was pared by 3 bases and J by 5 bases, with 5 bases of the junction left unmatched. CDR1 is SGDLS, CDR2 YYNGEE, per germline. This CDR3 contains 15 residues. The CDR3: CASSESSGSHNEQFF. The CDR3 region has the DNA TGTGCCAGCAGCGAGTCTAGCGGGAGCCACAATGAGCAGTTCTTC.

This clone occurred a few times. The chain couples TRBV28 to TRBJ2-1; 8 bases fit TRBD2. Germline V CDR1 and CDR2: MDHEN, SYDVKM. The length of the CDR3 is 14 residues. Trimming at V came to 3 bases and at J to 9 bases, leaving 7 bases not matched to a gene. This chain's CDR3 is CASSFLSGSAEQFF. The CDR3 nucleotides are TGTGCCAGCAGTTTTCTGAGCGGGAGTGCTGAGCAGTTCTTC.

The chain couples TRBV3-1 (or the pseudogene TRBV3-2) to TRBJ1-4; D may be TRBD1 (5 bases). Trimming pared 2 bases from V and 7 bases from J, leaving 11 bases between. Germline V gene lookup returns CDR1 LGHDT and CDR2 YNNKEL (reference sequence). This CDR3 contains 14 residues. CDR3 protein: CASSQFYGAEKLFF. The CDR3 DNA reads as TGTGCCAGCAGCCAATTTTACGGGGCTGAAAAACTGTTTTTT.

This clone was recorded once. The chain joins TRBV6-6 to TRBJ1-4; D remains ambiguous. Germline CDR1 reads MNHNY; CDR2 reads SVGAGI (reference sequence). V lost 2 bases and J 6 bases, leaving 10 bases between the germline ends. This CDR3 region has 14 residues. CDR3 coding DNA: TGTGCCAGCAGTTACAGGGCCGGACATGAAAAACTGTTTTTT. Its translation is CASSYRAGHEKLFF.

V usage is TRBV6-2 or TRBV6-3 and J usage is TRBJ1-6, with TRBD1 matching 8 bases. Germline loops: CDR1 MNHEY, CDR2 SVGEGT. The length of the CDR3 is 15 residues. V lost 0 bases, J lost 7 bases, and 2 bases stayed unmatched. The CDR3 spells CASSYSSGGNSPLHF. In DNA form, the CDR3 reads TGTGCCAGCAGTTACTCGTCAGGGGGCAATTCACCCCTCCACTTT.

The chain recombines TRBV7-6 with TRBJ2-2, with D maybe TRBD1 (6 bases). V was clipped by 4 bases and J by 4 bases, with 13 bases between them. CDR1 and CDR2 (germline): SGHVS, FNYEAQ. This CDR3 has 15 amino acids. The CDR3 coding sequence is TGTGCCAGCAGCTCATCAGGGGAATTCACCGGGGAGCTGTTTTTT. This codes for CASSSSGEFTGELFF. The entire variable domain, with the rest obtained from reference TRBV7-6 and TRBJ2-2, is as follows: GAGVSQSPRYKVTKRGQDVALRCDPISGHVSLYWYRQALGQGPEFLTYFNYEAQQDKSGLPNDRFSAERPEGSISTLTIQRTEQRDSAMYRCASSSSGEFTGELFFGEGSRLTVL.

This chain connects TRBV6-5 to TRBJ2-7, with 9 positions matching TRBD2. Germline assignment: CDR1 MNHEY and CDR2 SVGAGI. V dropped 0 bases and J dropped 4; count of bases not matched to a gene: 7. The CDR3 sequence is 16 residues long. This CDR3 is CASSYSRAGGLYEQYF. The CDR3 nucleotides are TGTGCCAGCAGTTACTCACGAGCGGGGGGTTTATACGAGCAGTACTTC.

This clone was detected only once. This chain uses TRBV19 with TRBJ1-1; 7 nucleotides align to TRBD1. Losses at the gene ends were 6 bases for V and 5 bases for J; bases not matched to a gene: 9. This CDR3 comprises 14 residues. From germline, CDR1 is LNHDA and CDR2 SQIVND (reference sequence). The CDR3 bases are TGTGCCAGTAGCCTGGACAGGAGAGGTACTGAAGCTTTCTTT. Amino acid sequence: CASSLDRRGTEAFF.